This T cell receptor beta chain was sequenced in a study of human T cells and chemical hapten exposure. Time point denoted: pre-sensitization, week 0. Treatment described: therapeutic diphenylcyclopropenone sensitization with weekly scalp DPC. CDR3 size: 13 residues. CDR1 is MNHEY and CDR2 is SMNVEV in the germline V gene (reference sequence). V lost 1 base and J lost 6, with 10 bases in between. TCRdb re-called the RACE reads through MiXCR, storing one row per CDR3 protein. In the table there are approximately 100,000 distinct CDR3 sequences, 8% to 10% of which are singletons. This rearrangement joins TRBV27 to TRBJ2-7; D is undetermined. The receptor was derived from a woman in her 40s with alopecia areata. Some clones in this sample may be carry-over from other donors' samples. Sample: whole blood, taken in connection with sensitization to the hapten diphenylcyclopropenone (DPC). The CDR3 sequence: CASSLLGLREQYF. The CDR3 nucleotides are TGTGCCAGCAGTTTATTAGGCTTGCGCGAGCAGTACTTC.